This T cell receptor (beta chain) came from a study of radiation and T cells in renal cell carcinoma. Study-level points and caveats: From baseline, blood top tumor clonotypes peaked at 2 weeks post-radiation.

As for time point: blood 4 weeks post-SBRT, at nephrectomy. Treatment defined: 15 Gy SBRT to primary tumor, nephrectomy 4 weeks later. Radiation-treated patients gave blood at baseline, week 2 and week 4. Worth noting for this clone: Its antigen is as yet unknown.

The CDR3 runs 15 residues. V gave up 0 bases and J gave up 7 bases, with 13 bases separating them. CDR1 and CDR2 (germline): MGHRA, YSYEKL. TCRdb's table, derived via immunoSEQ multiplex PCR, lists solely in-frame clones and lacks some. Altogether about 73,000 clones are present, approximately 82% being singletons, with the ten largest covering roughly 2.2%. The gene calls are TRBV4-1 and TRBJ2-1; weak D call: TRBD1 (5 bases). The sequences come from blood, collected from a patient whose treatment included radiotherapy and nephrectomy. The sequence came from a woman aged 60-75 years with renal cell carcinoma. CDR3 DNA: TGCGCCAGCAGCCAAGATCAGGGTAGGGTGAATGAGCAGTTCTTC. Its translation: CASSQDQGRVNEQFF.